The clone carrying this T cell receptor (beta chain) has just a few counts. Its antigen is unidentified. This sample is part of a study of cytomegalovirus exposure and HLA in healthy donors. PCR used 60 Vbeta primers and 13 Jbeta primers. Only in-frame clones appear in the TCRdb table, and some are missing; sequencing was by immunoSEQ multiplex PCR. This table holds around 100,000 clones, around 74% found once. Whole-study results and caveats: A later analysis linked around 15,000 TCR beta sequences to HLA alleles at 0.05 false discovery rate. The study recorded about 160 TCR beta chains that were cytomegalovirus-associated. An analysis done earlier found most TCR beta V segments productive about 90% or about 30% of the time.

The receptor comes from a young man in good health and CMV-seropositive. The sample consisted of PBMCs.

CDR3 coding DNA: TGTGCCAGCAGCTCCATCGCCAGCTCCTACGAGCAGTACTTC. Its protein is CASSSIASSYEQYF. The V and J genes are TRBV7-2 and TRBJ2-7; the D is unclear. This CDR3 spans 14 amino acids. CDR1 is SGHTA, CDR2 FQGNSA, per germline. Trimming removed 4 bases from V and 0 bases from J, with 10 bases in between.